The source of this T cell receptor (beta chain) is a study of T cell responses to AZD1222 COVID-19 vaccine. Looking at the study overall: Second doses were pooled across both intervals (about 4 or about 12 weeks). Points from the study as a whole: Spike-specific TCR breadth and depth both grew after two AZD1222 doses. Just five to seven AZD1222 recipients tested seropositive at baseline. The donor cohort was predominantly white British with a female majority, and clonal diversity may have been underestimated.

The method was immunoSEQ multiplex PCR; TCRdb's version includes in-frame clones alone and lacks a portion of them. The sample yields tens of thousands of clones, roughly 90% seen once. About this clone: The antigen remains unidentified.

This CDR3 has 10 amino acids. Germline V CDR1 and CDR2: DFQATT, SNEGSKA (reference sequence). Trimming pared 6 bases from V and 2 bases from J, leaving 4 bases between. This chain joins TRBV20-1 and TRBJ1-1; D is unresolved. The sample consisted of peripheral blood, taken on day 0 of AZD1222 vaccination. This clonotype was sampled from an adult in good health. For the CDR3, the DNA is TGCAGTGCCCCCAACACTGAAGCTTTCTTT. This codes for CSAPNTEAFF.